The entry below gives a single TCR beta chain sequence along with its context. Its antigen is unidentified. Clones were read by immunoSEQ multiplex PCR, and TCRdb kept only the in-frame ones, dropping some. This repertoire shows about 170,000 clones, approximately 95% found once; its top ten account for roughly 3.8%. This sample stems from a study of T cell responses to AZD1222 COVID-19 vaccine. Points from the study as a whole: Possibly, clonal diversity was underestimated; donors were largely white British and included more females.

V was cut by 6 bases and J by 8 bases, with 11 bases left in between. Germline V gene sequence: CDR1 MNHNY, CDR2 SVGAGI (reference sequence). CDR3 length: 12 amino acids. Sequenced here: peripheral blood, sampled on day 0 of AZD1222 vaccination. V is TRBV6-6 and J is TRBJ2-1; D ambiguous. The source of this sequence is an adult in good health. The CDR3 nucleotides are TGTGCCAGCAGCGTATTCCGCGATGAGCAGTTCTTC. It translates to CASSVFRDEQFF.